These T cell receptor beta chains were read from a single sample in a study of T cell changes during pregnancy in multiple sclerosis. TCRdb's table, derived via immunoSEQ multiplex PCR, lists solely in-frame clones and lacks some. The sample comprises tens of thousands of clones, 90% to 95% of which are singletons, and less than 0.45% rests with the top ten. The sequencing used CD4+ T cells from peripheral blood mononuclear cells, collected before pregnancy. Receptors were obtained from a female donor with multiple sclerosis, enrolled in a pregnancy study. The CDR3 runs from the conserved cysteine through the conserved F or W. The order of the fields is CDR3 protein, CDR3 DNA, clone size, V gene, D gene, J gene. The D gene is left open where the match is weak. Only some rows state a clone size, as once, few, many or a class for expanded clones.

CASTRAGGGTDTQYF | TGTGCCAGCACCCGAGCGGGAGGGGGCACAGATACGCAGTATTTT | NA | TRBV2 | TRBD2 | TRBJ2-3
CASSLRGDTQYF | TGTGCCAGCAGTTTGCGAGGAGATACGCAGTATTTT | NA | TRBV25-1 | NA | TRBJ2-3
CASSEEQPGDTQYF | TGTGCCAGCAGCGAGGAACAACCGGGAGATACGCAGTATTTT | NA | TRBV7-9 | NA | TRBJ2-3
CASSHRDRGFYEQYF | TGCGCCAGCAGCCACCGGGACAGGGGATTCTACGAGCAGTACTTC | NA | TRBV4-1 | TRBD1 | TRBJ2-7
CASSLWTGSETQYF | TGTGCCAGCAGTTTATGGACAGGTTCAGAGACCCAGTACTTC | NA | TRBV27 | TRBD1 | TRBJ2-5
CAWGSGVSQYF | TGTGCCTGGGGAAGCGGGGTATCGCAGTATTTT | NA | TRBV30 | TRBD2 | TRBJ2-3
CASSLGPRDRNSNQPQHF | TGCGCCAGCAGCTTGGGACCCCGGGACAGAAATAGCAATCAGCCCCAGCATTTT | once | TRBV5-1 | TRBD1 | TRBJ1-5
CASSLEPGQLEAFF | TGTGCCAGCAGCCTTGAGCCGGGACAGCTTGAAGCTTTCTTT | NA | TRBV7-2 | TRBD1 | TRBJ1-1
CASGPLGGGTQYF | TGTGCCAGCGGTCCTTTAGGGGGGGGGACGCAGTATTTT | NA | TRBV9 | NA | TRBJ2-3
CTSSHYGTSGSEQYF | TGCACCAGCAGCCATTACGGGACTAGCGGAAGCGAGCAGTACTTC | few | TRBV1 | NA | TRBJ2-7
CASSVGLDGVKERPQYF | TGTGCCAGCAGCGTAGGGCTCGACGGGGTCAAAGAGAGGCCCCAGTACTTC | NA | TRBV9 | NA | TRBJ2-5
CASSLVAGDYEQYF | TGCGCCAGCAGCTTGGTAGCGGGGGACTACGAGCAGTACTTC | NA | TRBV5-1 | TRBD2 | TRBJ2-7
CASSLDSNTGELFF | TGCGCCAGCAGCTTGGACAGCAACACCGGGGAGCTGTTTTTT | NA | TRBV5-1 | NA | TRBJ2-2
CASSEAPQYGYTF | TGTGCCAGCAGTGAAGCACCACAGTACGGCTACACCTTC | NA | TRBV6-1 | NA | TRBJ1-2
CALQEGTGQPQHF | TGTGCTTTGCAGGAGGGAACCGGCCAGCCCCAGCATTTT | NA | TRBV28 | NA | TRBJ1-5
CASSLRGTPQHF | TGTGCCAGCAGTCTCAGGGGCACGCCCCAGCATTTT | NA | TRBV28 | NA | TRBJ1-5
CASKGLTAGGPGEKLFF | TGCGCCAGCAAAGGACTTACAGCAGGGGGCCCGGGTGAAAAACTGTTTTTT | NA | TRBV5-1 | TRBD1 | TRBJ1-4
CASSQGQGFATDTQYF | TGCGCCAGCAGCCAAGGACAGGGTTTTGCCACAGATACGCAGTATTTT | NA | TRBV4-3 | TRBD1 | TRBJ2-3
CASSVQGGGELFF | TGTGCCAGCAGTGTACAGGGCGGTGGGGAGCTGTTTTTT | NA | TRBV2 | NA | TRBJ2-2
CASSEGYTIYF | TGCGCCAGCAGTGAGGGCTACACCATATATTTT | NA | TRBV5-1 | NA | TRBJ1-3
CATNIRQGNQPQHF | TGTGCCACTAACATAAGACAGGGCAATCAGCCCCAGCATTTT | NA | TRBV6-1 | NA | TRBJ1-5
CASSPLAGEGNEQFF | TGTGCCAGCAGTCCACTAGCGGGAGAGGGGAATGAGCAGTTCTTC | NA | TRBV2 | TRBD2 | TRBJ2-1
CASRLQGAQSDTQYF | TGTGCCAGCAGATTACAGGGGGCGCAGTCAGATACGCAGTATTTT | NA | TRBV6-5 | TRBD1 | TRBJ2-3
CATLDRFSYEQYF | TGTGCCACCCTGGACAGGTTCTCCTACGAGCAGTACTTC | NA | TRBV10-3 | TRBD1 | TRBJ2-7
CASSSGRWGNIQYF | TGTGCCAGCAGCTCAGGGAGGTGGGGAAACATTCAGTACTTC | NA | TRBV11-3 | NA | TRBJ2-4
CASSGGGASTDTQYF | TGTGCCAGCAGTGGCGGCGGGGCGAGCACAGATACGCAGTATTTT | NA | TRBV7-2 | NA | TRBJ2-3
CASSLMRLNEKLFF | TGTGCCAGCAGTTTGATGCGACTCAATGAAAAACTGTTTTTT | once | TRBV28 | NA | TRBJ1-4
CAISRLAGGTDTQYF | TGTGCCATCAGCAGACTAGCGGGGGGCACAGATACGCAGTATTTT | NA | TRBV10-3 | TRBD2 | TRBJ2-3
CASSLSGGRDSANTEAFF | TGTGCCAGCAGCTTATCAGGGGGCCGAGACAGTGCGAACACTGAAGCTTTCTTT | NA | TRBV7-2 | TRBD1 | TRBJ1-1
CASSPSGQGLHYGYTF | TGTGCCAGCTCACCAAGTGGGCAGGGCCTACACTATGGCTACACCTTC | NA | TRBV18 | NA | TRBJ1-2
CASSVDPPGLVSDEQFF | TGTGCCAGCAGCGTAGATCCCCCGGGACTAGTTTCCGATGAGCAGTTCTTC | NA | TRBV9 | TRBD2 | TRBJ2-1